The next 10 T cell receptor beta chains were all read from a single sample in a study of blood T cells in healthy people across ages. Sample-barcoded 5' priming and a J-beta primer mix drove a second PCR of roughly 7 to 11 cycles. TCRdb independently ran MiXCR on the 5' RACE reads; one entry per CDR3 protein. Of 1,500,000 or so distinct CDR3 sequences in the sample, about 42% were seen once. Input material: blood. The source is a woman aged 18 to 35 in good health.

This clonotype has only a few counts. The chain combines TRBV7-3 with TRBJ2-5, with D possibly matching TRBD2 (5 bases). The CDR3 totals 13 residues. Germline V gene sequence: CDR1 SGHTA, CDR2 FQGTGA. The V gene lost 5 bases and the J gene lost 10 bases, with 17 bases spanning the gap. This chain's CDR3 is CASSPLNGVVQYF. CDR3 DNA sequence: TGTGCCAGCAGCCCTCTAAACGGGGTTGTCCAGTACTTC.

This clonotype was seen a handful of times. The V call is TRBV3-1, the J call TRBJ1-6; unclear D gene. Trimming pared 7 bases from V and 7 bases from J, leaving 8 bases between. Germline loops: CDR1 LGHDT, CDR2 YNNKEL (reference sequence). The CDR3 totals 12 residues. The CDR3 coding sequence is TGTGCCAGCAACCATTGGAATTCACCCCTCCACTTT. Protein sequence: CASNHWNSPLHF.

The V and J genes are TRBV30 and TRBJ2-7; D is perhaps TRBD2 (7 bases). V dropped 0 bases and J dropped 7 bases, with 16 bases sitting between them. The CDR3 sequence is 14 residues long. CDR1 is GTSNPN and CDR2 is SVGIG in the germline V gene (reference sequence). The CDR3 loop is CAWSVKGGFHEQYF. The CDR3 DNA is TGTGCCTGGAGTGTTAAGGGGGGGTTCCATGAGCAGTACTTC.

J is TRBJ2-7 and V is TRBV29-1; 7 bases match TRBD2. Germline-derived CDR1 and CDR2 are SQVTM and ANQGSEA. CDR3 size: 13 residues. V lost 3 bases to trimming and J lost 5 bases; unmatched junction nucleotides: 7. The DNA of the CDR3 is TGCAGCGTTGAGGGGGGGATACGGGACGAGCAGTACTTC. The encoded protein is CSVEGGIRDEQYF.

The rearrangement joins TRBV29-1 to TRBJ2-1, with 15 bases lining up with TRBD2. V dropped 7 bases and J dropped 0; count of bases not matched to a gene: 7. The CDR3 is 17 amino acids. Per germline, CDR1 SQVTM and CDR2 ANQGSEA. The CDR3: CSADGLAGGHSYNEQFF. The CDR3 bases are TGCAGCGCCGACGGACTAGCGGGGGGGCACTCCTACAATGAGCAGTTCTTC.

This chain joins TRBV7-2 and TRBJ2-4, with D tentatively TRBD1 (6 bases). V gave up 5 bases and J gave up 6 bases, with 17 bases separating them. Looked up from germline, CDR1 is SGHTA and CDR2 is FQGNSA. The CDR3 runs to 15 residues. The CDR3 nucleotides are TGTGCCAGCAGCCCCACAGGGATTCGGGCAAACATTCAGTACTTC. It translates to CASSPTGIRANIQYF.

This chain joins TRBV20-1 and TRBJ2-5; 7 bases agree with TRBD2. Germline trimming cut 3 bases from V and 11 bases from J; bases unmatched to any gene: 12. Germline V lookup: CDR1 DFQATT, CDR2 SNEGSKA (reference sequence). This CDR3 has 13 amino acids. CDR3 residues: CSASGGRGNEQYF. CDR3 DNA sequence: TGCAGTGCTAGCGGCGGGAGAGGGAATGAGCAGTACTTC.

CDR3 amino acids: CASSGPGQQYF. The CDR3 DNA sequence: TGTGCCAGCAGCGGACCGGGACAACAGTACTTC. The chain joins TRBV9 to TRBJ2-7, with TRBD1 as a possible D gene (6 bases). CDR3 length equals 11 residues. CDR1 and CDR2 (germline): SGDLS, YYNGEE. V lost 3 bases and J lost 10, with 11 bases in between.

The rearrangement joins TRBV12-5 to TRBJ2-5, with D unclear. V lost 0 bases to trimming and J lost 13 bases, with 12 bases between them. CDR1 is LGHNT and CDR2 is FRNRAP in the germline V gene. The CDR3 length is 12 residues. The DNA for the CDR3 is TGTGCTAGTGGTTTGGTAGGGCACGTTCGGTACTTC. The encoded protein is CASGLVGHVRYF. Full variable domain (remainder filled in from reference TRBV12-5 and TRBJ2-5): DARVTQTPRHKVTEMGQEVTMRCQPILGHNTVFWYRQTMMQGLELLAYFRNRAPLDDSGMPKDRFSAEMPDATLATLKIQPSEPRDSAVYFCASGLVGHVRYFGPGTRLLVL.

The chain carries TRBV2 and TRBJ2-7, with a possible D match to TRBD1 (6 bases). V was trimmed by 9 bases and J by 7 bases, leaving 25 bases between them. Germline V gene lookup returns CDR1 SNHLY and CDR2 FYNNEI. The CDR3 runs 15 residues. The CDR3 nucleotides are TGTGCCAGTGAGGGCAGCAGGGGCCATTACAATGAGCAGTACTTC. It translates to CASEGSRGHYNEQYF.